A single sample gave rise to the 9 T cell receptor beta chains below, sequenced in a study of spatial heterogeneity in lung cancer. As to time point: sample taken at primary tumor resection. Study conclusions and caveats: Tumors with more nonsynonymous mutations had more expanded intratumoral alpha and beta TCRs.

No antigen has been assigned to these receptors. TCRdb re-derived calls from the 5' RACE reads in MiXCR, one entry per CDR3 protein. The data show under 7,500 distinct CDR3 sequences, 11% to 15% seen once. The specimen comprised lung tumor tissue, sampled at surgery. The receptors were sampled from a female donor with early-stage non-small cell lung cancer.

This clonotype occurred many times. The V gene is TRBV2, the J gene TRBJ2-7; 9 bases agree with TRBD1. The CDR3 loop spans 17 amino acids. V was pared by 6 bases and J by 7 bases, with 19 bases of the junction left unmatched. Germline lookup yields CDR1 SNHLY and CDR2 FYNNEI. The CDR3 region has the DNA TGTGCCAGCAGCGTGGATAACTCCGGGACAGGGCCACGTGAGCAGTACTTC. This codes for CASSVDNSGTGPREQYF.

By frequency in the sample, this clonotype is medium-sized (0.01 to 0.1%). The J gene is TRBJ2-2, the V gene TRBV3-1; D possibly corresponds to TRBD1 (5 bases). V lost 4 bases and J lost 5, with 11 bases in between. Germline CDR1 reads LGHDT; CDR2 reads YNNKEL (reference sequence). The CDR3 consists of 14 residues. The CDR3 here is CASSRTPNTGELFF. CDR3 sequence (DNA): TGTGCCAGCAGCCGGACACCTAATACCGGGGAGCTGTTTTTT.

This clonotype was counted many times. The V call is TRBV6-5, the J call TRBJ2-7; D remains unclear. This CDR3 is built from 13 residues. Trimming pared 4 bases from V and 1 base from J, leaving 8 bases between. Germline-derived CDR1 and CDR2 are MNHEY and SVGAGI. The CDR3 loop reads CASSSPRSYEQYF. For the CDR3, the DNA is TGTGCCAGCAGTTCCCCCCGTTCCTACGAGCAGTACTTC.

This clonotype counts as medium-sized (0.01 to 0.1%). The CDR3: CASSLPSGGDIQYF. CDR3 nucleotide sequence: TGTGCCAGCAGCTTACCTAGCGGGGGTGACATTCAGTACTTC. The V call is TRBV7-9, the J call TRBJ2-4; 10 nucleotides line up with TRBD2. This CDR3 spans 14 amino acids. Trimming at V came to 2 bases and at J to 8 bases, leaving 3 bases not matched to a gene. In germline, CDR1 is SEHNR, CDR2 FQNEAQ (reference sequence). Full variable domain (remainder filled in from reference TRBV7-9 and TRBJ2-4): DTGVSQNPRHKITKRGQNVTFRCDPISEHNRLYWYRQTLGQGPEFLTYFQNEAQLEKSRLLSDRFSAERPKGSFSTLEIQRTEQGDSAMYLCASSLPSGGDIQYFGAGTRLSVL.

By proportion, this clonotype is medium-sized. This chain uses TRBV7-9 with TRBJ2-1; 7 bases are shared with TRBD2. V lost 1 base to trimming and J lost 0 bases; unmatched junction nucleotides: 6. The CDR3 contains 17 residues. Germline V gene data show CDR1 as SEHNR and CDR2 as FQNEAQ (reference sequence). The CDR3 loop reads CASSLGGASGSYNEQFF. In nucleotides, the CDR3 is TGTGCCAGCAGCTTAGGCGGGGCTAGCGGCTCCTACAATGAGCAGTTCTTC.

In its sample, this clonotype ranks as medium-sized. The CDR3 DNA reads TGTGCCAGCAGTTACCTCACAGGGGGAGGTGAAAAACTGTTTTTT. Encoded protein: CASSYLTGGGEKLFF. This chain uses TRBV6-5 with TRBJ1-4, with TRBD1 matching over 8 bases. CDR3 length equals 15 residues. Germline CDR1 reads MNHEY; CDR2 reads SVGAGI. Unmatched junction bases numbered 6, after V lost 2 bases and J lost 7 bases.

This clonotype has at least ten counts. This sequence joins TRBV11-2 and TRBJ2-2; 11 bases are a match to TRBD2. Germline CDR1 is SGHAT and CDR2 is FQNNGV. Trimming took 2 bases from V and 0 from J; bases not matched to a gene: 5. This CDR3 comprises 18 residues. The CDR3 protein is CASSLLAGGFTNTGELFF. For the CDR3, the DNA is TGTGCCAGCAGCTTACTAGCGGGGGGCTTTACGAACACCGGGGAGCTGTTTTTT.

This clonotype was counted many times. This rearrangement joins TRBV2 to TRBJ1-2, with 7 bases fitting TRBD1. V gave up 6 bases and J gave up 5 bases; unmatched junction bases: 9. The germline gives CDR1 SNHLY, CDR2 FYNNEI. The CDR3 length is 14 residues. The CDR3 is CASRPDRARYGYTF. The CDR3 DNA reads TGTGCCAGCAGACCAGACAGGGCGCGGTATGGCTACACCTTC.

This clonotype was counted many times. This rearrangement joins TRBV6-6 to TRBJ2-6; no firm D call. Germline CDR1 and CDR2: MNHNY and SVGAGI (reference sequence). The CDR3 spans 16 residues. V lost 2 bases and J 4 bases, leaving 12 bases between the germline ends. The CDR3 DNA follows: TGTGCCAGCAGTTACCCCCGGTCGACCGGGGCCAACGTCCTGACTTTC. It codes for CASSYPRSTGANVLTF.